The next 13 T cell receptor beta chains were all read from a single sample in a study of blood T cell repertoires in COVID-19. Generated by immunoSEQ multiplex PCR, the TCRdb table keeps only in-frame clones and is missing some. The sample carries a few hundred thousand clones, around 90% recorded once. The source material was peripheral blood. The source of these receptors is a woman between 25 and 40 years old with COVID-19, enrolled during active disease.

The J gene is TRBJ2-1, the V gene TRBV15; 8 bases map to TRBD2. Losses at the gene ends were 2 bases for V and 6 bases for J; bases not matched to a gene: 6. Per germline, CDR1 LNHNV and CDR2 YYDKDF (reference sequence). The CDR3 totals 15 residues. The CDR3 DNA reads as TGTGCCACCAGCAGATCCCGGGGGGGCGGCAATGAGCAGTTCTTC. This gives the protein CATSRSRGGGNEQFF.

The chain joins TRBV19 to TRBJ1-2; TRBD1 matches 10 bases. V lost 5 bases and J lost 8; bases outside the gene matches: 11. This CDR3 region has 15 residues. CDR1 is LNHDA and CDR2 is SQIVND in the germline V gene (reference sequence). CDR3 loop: CASSSSGTGDRGYTF. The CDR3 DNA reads TGTGCCAGTAGTTCGTCCGGGACAGGGGATAGGGGCTACACCTTC.

CDR3 sequence: CASVTGAGNTIYF. In DNA form, the CDR3 reads TGTGCCAGCGTGACAGGGGCTGGAAACACCATATATTTT. The chain is built from TRBV7-6 and TRBJ1-3, with TRBD1 matching 8 bases. CDR1 and CDR2 from the germline V gene are SGHVS and FNYEAQ. With 8 bases clipped from V and 2 bases from J, the junction kept 2 bases outside the gene matches. This CDR3 region has 13 residues.

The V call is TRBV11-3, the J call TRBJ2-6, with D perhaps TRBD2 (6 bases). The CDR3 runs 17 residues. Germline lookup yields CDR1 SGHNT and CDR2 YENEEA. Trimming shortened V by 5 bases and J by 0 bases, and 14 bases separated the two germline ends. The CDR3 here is CASSRFGGISGANVLTF. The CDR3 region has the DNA TGTGCCAGCAGCCGGTTTGGGGGGATCTCTGGGGCCAACGTCCTGACTTTC.

The chain's CDR3 is CASSQMDRVREQYF. The CDR3 nucleotides are TGTGCCAGCAGTCAAATGGACAGGGTAAGAGAGCAGTACTTC. The V call is TRBV27, the J call TRBJ2-7; 8 nucleotides line up with TRBD1. The germline gives CDR1 MNHEY, CDR2 SMNVEV (reference sequence). The CDR3 has 14 residues. The trim removed 5 bases at V and 7 bases at J, leaving 10 bases unmatched.

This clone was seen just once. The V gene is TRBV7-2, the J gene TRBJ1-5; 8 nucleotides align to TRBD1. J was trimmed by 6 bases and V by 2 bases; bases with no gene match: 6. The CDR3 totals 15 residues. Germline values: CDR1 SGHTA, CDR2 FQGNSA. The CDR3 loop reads CASSLLGQVSQPQHF. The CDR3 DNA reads TGTGCCAGCAGCTTACTGGGACAGGTGAGTCAGCCCCAGCATTTT.

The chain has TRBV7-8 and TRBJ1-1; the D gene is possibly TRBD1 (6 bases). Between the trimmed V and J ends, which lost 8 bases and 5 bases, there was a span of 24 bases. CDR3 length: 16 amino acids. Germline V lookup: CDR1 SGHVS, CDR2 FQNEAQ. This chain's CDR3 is CASSPSQGPRITEAFF. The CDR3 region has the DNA TGTGCCAGCTCCCCGTCGCAGGGGCCGAGAATTACTGAAGCTTTCTTT. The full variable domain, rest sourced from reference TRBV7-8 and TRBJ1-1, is GAGVSQSPRYKVAKRGQDVALRCDPISGHVSLFWYQQALGQGPEFLTYFQNEAQLDKSGLPSDRFFAERPEGSVSTLKIQRTQQEDSAVYLCASSPSQGPRITEAFFGQGTRLTVV.

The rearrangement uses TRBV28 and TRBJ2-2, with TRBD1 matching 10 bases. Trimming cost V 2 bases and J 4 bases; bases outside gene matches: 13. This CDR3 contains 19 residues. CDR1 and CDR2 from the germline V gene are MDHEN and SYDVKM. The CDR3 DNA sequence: TGTGCCAGCAGTTTACTTACGATAAGGCGGGACAGGGGCACCGGGGAGCTGTTTTTT. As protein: CASSLLTIRRDRGTGELFF.

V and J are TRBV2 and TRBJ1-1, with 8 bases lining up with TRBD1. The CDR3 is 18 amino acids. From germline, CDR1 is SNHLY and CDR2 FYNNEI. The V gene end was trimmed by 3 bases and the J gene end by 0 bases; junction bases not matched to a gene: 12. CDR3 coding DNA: TGTGCCAGCAGTGATTTTGGGGAATGGACAGGGATGAACACTGAAGCTTTCTTT. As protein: CASSDFGEWTGMNTEAFF.

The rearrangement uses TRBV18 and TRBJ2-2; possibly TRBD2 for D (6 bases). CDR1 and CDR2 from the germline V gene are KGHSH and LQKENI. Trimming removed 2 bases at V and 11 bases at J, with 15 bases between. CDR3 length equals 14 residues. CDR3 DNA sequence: TGTGCCAGCTCACCAATGGAGGGAGACAAAGAGCTGTTTTTT. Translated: CASSPMEGDKELFF.

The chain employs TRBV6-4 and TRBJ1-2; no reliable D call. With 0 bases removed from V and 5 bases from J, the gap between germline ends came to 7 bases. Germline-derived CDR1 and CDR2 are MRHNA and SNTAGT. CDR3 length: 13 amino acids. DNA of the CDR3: TGTGCCAGCAGTGACTCGGGCGGGTATGGCTACACCTTC. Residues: CASSDSGGYGYTF.

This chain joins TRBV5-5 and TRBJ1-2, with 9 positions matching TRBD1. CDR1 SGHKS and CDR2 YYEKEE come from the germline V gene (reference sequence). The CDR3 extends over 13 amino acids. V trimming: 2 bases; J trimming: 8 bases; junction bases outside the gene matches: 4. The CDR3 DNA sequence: TGTGCCAGCAGCTTAACAGGGGGCGCAGGCTACACCTTC. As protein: CASSLTGGAGYTF.

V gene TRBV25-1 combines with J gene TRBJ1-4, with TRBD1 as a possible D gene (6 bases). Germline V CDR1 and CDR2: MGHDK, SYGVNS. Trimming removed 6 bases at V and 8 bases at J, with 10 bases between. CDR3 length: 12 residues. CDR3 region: CASSRGWEKLFF. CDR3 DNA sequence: TGTGCCAGCAGCAGGGGTTGGGAAAAACTGTTTTTT.